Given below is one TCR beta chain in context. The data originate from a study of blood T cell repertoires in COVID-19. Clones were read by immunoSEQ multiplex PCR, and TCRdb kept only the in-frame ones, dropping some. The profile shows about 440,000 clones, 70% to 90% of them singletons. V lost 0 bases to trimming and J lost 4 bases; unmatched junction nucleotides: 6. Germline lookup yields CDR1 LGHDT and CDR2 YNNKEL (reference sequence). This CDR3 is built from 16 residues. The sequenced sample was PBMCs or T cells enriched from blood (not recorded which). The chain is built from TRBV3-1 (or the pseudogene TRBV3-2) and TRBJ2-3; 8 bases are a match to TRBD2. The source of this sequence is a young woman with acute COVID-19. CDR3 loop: CASSQDYPGGPDTQYF. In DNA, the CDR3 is TGTGCCAGCAGCCAAGATTATCCGGGAGGGCCAGATACGCAGTATTTT.